This TCR beta chain originates from a study of blood T cell repertoires in COVID-19. Repertoires were generated with immunoSEQ multiplex PCR, while TCRdb's copy carries only in-frame clones and drops some. The data hold 60,000 to 70,000 clones, with about 91% observed a single time. The V end lost 2 bases, the J end lost 3 bases, and 11 bases lay between the germline ends. Germline lookup yields CDR1 MNHEY and CDR2 SVGEGT. CDR3 length: 14 residues. The sample was peripheral blood. The chain carries TRBV6-2 or TRBV6-3 and TRBJ2-7, with D hard to call. The TCR comes from a human donor with active COVID-19. The donor label of this sample is uncertain. CDR3 bases: TGTGCCAGCAGTTACCCTCCGGGTGGCTACGAGCAGTACTTC. Residues: CASSYPPGGYEQYF.